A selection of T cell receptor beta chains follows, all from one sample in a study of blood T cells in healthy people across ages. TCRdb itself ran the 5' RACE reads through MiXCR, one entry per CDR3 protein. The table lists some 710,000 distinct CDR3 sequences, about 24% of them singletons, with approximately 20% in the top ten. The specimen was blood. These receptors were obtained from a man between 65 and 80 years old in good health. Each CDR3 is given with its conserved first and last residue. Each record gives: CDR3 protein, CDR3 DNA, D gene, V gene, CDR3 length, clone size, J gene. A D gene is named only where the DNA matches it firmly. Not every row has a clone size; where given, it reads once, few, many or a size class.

cdr3_aa: CASSLGARVSTDTQYF; cdr3_nt: TGTGCCAGCAGCTTAGGGGCCAGGGTTTCCACAGATACGCAGTATTTT; d_call: -; v_call: TRBV7-2; cdr3_length: 16; clone_size: few; j_call: TRBJ2-3
cdr3_aa: CASSQAGSGGEAFF; cdr3_nt: TGTGCCAGCAGCCAAGCTGGGTCTGGGGGTGAAGCTTTCTTT; d_call: -; v_call: TRBV3-1; cdr3_length: 14; clone_size: -; j_call: TRBJ1-1
cdr3_aa: CASSVAPSGSRNEQFF; cdr3_nt: TGTGCCAGCAGCGTAGCTCCGTCAGGTTCTCGAAATGAGCAGTTCTTC; d_call: -; v_call: TRBV9; cdr3_length: 16; clone_size: -; j_call: TRBJ2-1
cdr3_aa: CASRGTGGRDEQFF; cdr3_nt: TGTGCCAGCAGAGGGACAGGGGGCAGGGATGAGCAGTTCTTC; d_call: TRBD1; v_call: TRBV12-3/TRBV12-4; cdr3_length: 14; clone_size: few; j_call: TRBJ2-1
cdr3_aa: CASRSGDSNQPQHF; cdr3_nt: TGTGCCAGCAGGTCAGGGGATAGCAATCAGCCCCAGCATTTT; d_call: -; v_call: TRBV7-8; cdr3_length: 14; clone_size: few; j_call: TRBJ1-5
cdr3_aa: CASSPRETPYEQYF; cdr3_nt: TGTGCCAGCAGCCCGAGGGAAACCCCCTACGAGCAGTACTTC; d_call: -; v_call: TRBV3-1; cdr3_length: 14; clone_size: -; j_call: TRBJ2-7
cdr3_aa: CASSPRTGGGYEQFF; cdr3_nt: TGTGCCAGCAGCCCAAGGACAGGGGGAGGTTATGAGCAGTTCTTC; d_call: TRBD1; v_call: TRBV7-9; cdr3_length: 15; clone_size: -; j_call: TRBJ2-1
cdr3_aa: CASSLPGTAKTQYF; cdr3_nt: TGTGCCAGCAGTTTGCCCGGGACTGCGAAGACCCAGTACTTC; d_call: -; v_call: TRBV28; cdr3_length: 14; clone_size: few; j_call: TRBJ2-5
cdr3_aa: CSAIGQGSMLGYGYTF; cdr3_nt: TGCAGTGCTATTGGGCAGGGATCCATGCTCGGCTATGGCTACACCTTC; d_call: -; v_call: TRBV20-1; cdr3_length: 16; clone_size: -; j_call: TRBJ1-2
cdr3_aa: CASSLGHRGTDTQYF; cdr3_nt: TGCGCCAGCAGCCTAGGGCACAGAGGCACAGATACGCAGTATTTT; d_call: -; v_call: TRBV5-1; cdr3_length: 15; clone_size: -; j_call: TRBJ2-3
cdr3_aa: CASSQDRSAVAFF; cdr3_nt: TGTGCCAGCAGCCAAGATAGGTCGGCCGTAGCTTTCTTT; d_call: -; v_call: TRBV3-1; cdr3_length: 13; clone_size: -; j_call: TRBJ1-1
cdr3_aa: CASSPLAANIQYF; cdr3_nt: TGTGCCAGCAGCCCACTGGCGGCAAACATTCAGTACTTC; d_call: -; v_call: TRBV3-1; cdr3_length: 13; clone_size: -; j_call: TRBJ2-4
cdr3_aa: CASKRSETGELFF; cdr3_nt: TGTGCCAGCAAGAGGTCGGAAACCGGGGAGCTGTTTTTT; d_call: -; v_call: TRBV6-5; cdr3_length: 13; clone_size: -; j_call: TRBJ2-2
cdr3_aa: CASSYRSKGSYNEQFF; cdr3_nt: TGTGCCAGCAGTTACCGCAGCAAAGGCTCCTACAATGAGCAGTTCTTC; d_call: -; v_call: TRBV6-5; cdr3_length: 16; clone_size: few; j_call: TRBJ2-1
cdr3_aa: CASSSNRDTEAFF; cdr3_nt: TGTGCCAGCAGTTCAAACAGGGACACTGAAGCTTTCTTT; d_call: -; v_call: TRBV6-6; cdr3_length: 13; clone_size: -; j_call: TRBJ1-1
cdr3_aa: CATSLGTLSTDTQYF; cdr3_nt: TGTGCCACCTCTTTAGGTACTCTGAGCACAGATACGCAGTATTTT; d_call: -; v_call: TRBV11-2; cdr3_length: 15; clone_size: -; j_call: TRBJ2-3
cdr3_aa: CASSYYRGSTIYF; cdr3_nt: TGTGCCAGCAGTTACTATCGGGGAAGCACCATATATTTT; d_call: -; v_call: TRBV6-5; cdr3_length: 13; clone_size: -; j_call: TRBJ1-3